The clone carrying this T cell receptor (beta chain) has more than one count but fewer than ten. Its antigen is currently unknown. The source of the sample is a study of beta chain features in type 1 diabetes. Study in general: Cell yields, age and gender were similar between patients and healthy donors. Across the samples, 100 million to 130 million sorted cells were examined in total. Study-wide findings and caveats: Relative to healthy donors, patients appeared to have naive, central memory and Treg TCRB repertoires that were more similar. In every one of the four CD4+ subsets, TCRB CDR3s were moderately but significantly shorter in Type 1 diabetes patients.

There are 13 residues in the CDR3. The V and J ends lost 2 bases and 1 base respectively, with 3 bases between them. Per germline, CDR1 SGHDN and CDR2 FVKESK. Since all of the isolated RNA was reverse transcribed, expressed TCRB transcripts were what got sequenced. Only in-frame clones appear in the TCRdb table, and some are missing; sequencing was by immunoSEQ multiplex PCR. The repertoire consists of 95,000 to 150,000 clones, with approximately 16% occurring once and the leading ten covering 2% to 2.5%. J is TRBJ1-5 and V is TRBV14, with D unclear. The source is a man younger than 45 with type 1 diabetes. Sequences were obtained from central memory CD4+ T cells from blood. The CDR3 spells CASSQHSNQPQHF. CDR3 DNA: TGTGCCAGCAGCCAACACAGCAATCAGCCCCAGCATTTT.